Given below is one TCR beta chain in context. What it binds is not known. Treatment noted: oral pan-JAK inhibitor, 5-10 mg twice daily. The data were obtained in a study of CD8+ T cells in alopecia areata. Study-level results: Scalp clonality, along with expanded CD8+ clones among the top 100, was significantly decreased by tofacitinib.

The J segment lost 1 base and the V segment lost 5 bases, leaving 5 bases of the junction unmatched. The germline V gene encodes CDR1 SEHNR and CDR2 FQNEAQ (reference sequence). The CDR3 totals 15 residues. It was cDNA, reverse transcribed from extracted RNA, that served as the sequencing template. Repertoires were generated with immunoSEQ multiplex PCR, while TCRdb's copy carries only in-frame clones and drops some. The table includes 60,000 to 90,000 clones, approximately 66% detected once. The V gene is TRBV7-9, the J gene TRBJ2-7; the match to TRBD2 covers 10 bases. Sequencing used CD8+ T cells sorted from blood, obtained at week 24, from a patient treated with tofacitinib. This clonotype originated in a human donor with alopecia areata. The CDR3 sequence is CASSGGLAVSYEQYF. DNA for the CDR3: TGTGCCAGCAGCGGCGGACTAGCGGTTTCCTACGAGCAGTACTTC. Complete variable domain (other parts from reference TRBV7-9 and TRBJ2-7): DTGVSQNPRHKITKRGQNVTFRCDPISEHNRLYWYRQTLGQGPEFLTYFQNEAQLEKSRLLSDRFSAERPKGSFSTLEIQRTEQGDSAMYLCASSGGLAVSYEQYFGPGTRLTVT.